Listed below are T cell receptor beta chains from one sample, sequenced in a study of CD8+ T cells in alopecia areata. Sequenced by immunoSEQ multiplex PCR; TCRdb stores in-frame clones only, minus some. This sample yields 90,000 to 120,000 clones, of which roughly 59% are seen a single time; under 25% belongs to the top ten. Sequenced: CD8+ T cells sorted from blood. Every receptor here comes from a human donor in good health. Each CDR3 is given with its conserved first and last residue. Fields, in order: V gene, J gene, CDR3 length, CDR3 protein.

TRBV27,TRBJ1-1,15,CASSLSRTDYTEAFF
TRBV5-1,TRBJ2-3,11,CASSLTDTQYF
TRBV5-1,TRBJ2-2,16,CASSFRLATYTGELFF
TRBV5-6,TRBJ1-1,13,CASSTGVGTEAFF
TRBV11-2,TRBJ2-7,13,CASSLDTVYEQYF
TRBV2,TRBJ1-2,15,CASSAGTGAAYGYTF
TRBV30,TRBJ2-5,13,CAWSIQGPETQYF
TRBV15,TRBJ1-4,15,CATSRYRGAGEKLFF
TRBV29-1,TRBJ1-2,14,CSVEGGYLDYGYTF
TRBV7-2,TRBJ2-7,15,CASSEHGNKEYEQYF
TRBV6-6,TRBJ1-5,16,CASSYSDSTSNQPQHF
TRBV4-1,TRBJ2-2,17,CASSFAPREGNTGELFF
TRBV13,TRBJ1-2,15,CASSLGLGGQSGYTF
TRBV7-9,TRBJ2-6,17,CASSALQETSGANVLTF
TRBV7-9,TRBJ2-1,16,CASSPLLAGADNEQFF
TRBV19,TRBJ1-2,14,CASSMMTGAYGYTF
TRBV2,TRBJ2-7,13,CAIIRTSSYEQYF
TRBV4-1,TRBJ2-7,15,CASSQEYRESYEQYF
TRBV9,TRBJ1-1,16,CASSGGDSFTGTEAFF
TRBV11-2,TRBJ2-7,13,CASSIGQTYEQYF
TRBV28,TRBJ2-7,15,CATTVAQSISYEQYF
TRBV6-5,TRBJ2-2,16,CASSSGDRGPTGELFF
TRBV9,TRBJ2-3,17,CASTPFERRGFTDTQYF
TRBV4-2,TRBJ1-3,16,CASSQEGSVSGNTIYF
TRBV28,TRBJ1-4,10,CASSSEKLFF
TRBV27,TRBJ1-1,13,CASGDRGRTEAFF